The following is a T cell receptor (beta chain) sequence with its context. Profiled with immunoSEQ multiplex PCR; TCRdb holds only in-frame clones, not every one. The sample includes some 240,000 clones, nearly 90% of them seen just once. These data come from a study of blood T cell repertoires in COVID-19. The CDR3 extends over 13 amino acids. Germline CDR1 is LGHDT and CDR2 is YNNKEL (reference sequence). Trimming pared 2 bases from V and 6 bases from J, leaving 11 bases between. Input material: peripheral blood. This chain connects TRBV3-1 (or the pseudogene TRBV3-2) to TRBJ2-7, with D perhaps matching TRBD2 (6 bases). The source of this sequence is a woman between 55 and 75 years old with COVID-19, enrolled during active disease. The CDR3 loop is CASSQTSLGEQYF. Written as DNA, the CDR3 is TGTGCCAGCAGCCAAACTAGCTTGGGCGAGCAGTACTTC.